This T cell receptor beta chain was documented in a study of CD8 T cells in Susac syndrome. The study, taken as a whole, reports: In Susac syndrome, CD4+ T cell repertoires lacked any clonal expansion.

With random hexamers, reverse transcription was performed on about 0.5 to 1 ug of RNA. TCRdb analysed the immunoSEQ multiplex PCR reads with MiXCR anew, one entry per CDR3 protein. The data contain 200,000 or so distinct CDR3 sequences, approximately 94% of them seen just once; the ten biggest clones take up around 0.092%. The CDR3 has 14 amino acids. The germline CDR1 and CDR2 sequences are MNHEY and SVGEGT. The junction had 6 bases not matched to a gene; V was cut back by 5 bases and J by 2 bases. As regards this clonotype: Its specificity is unknown.

This sequence joins TRBV6-2 or TRBV6-3 and TRBJ2-7, with TRBD2 matching 7 bases. This clonotype was sampled from a human donor with Susac syndrome. Sequenced sample: CD4+ T cells from PBMCs. For the CDR3, the DNA is TGTGCCAGCAGTCTGAGCGGGGCCCCCTACGAGCAGTACTTC. Amino acids: CASSLSGAPYEQYF.